What follows are 6 T cell receptor beta chains derived from one specimen sequenced in a study of blood T cell repertoires in COVID-19. Clones were read by immunoSEQ multiplex PCR, and TCRdb kept only the in-frame ones, dropping some. In the table there are 150,000 to 160,000 clones, 84% of which are singletons. The material sequenced was peripheral blood. These receptors were obtained from a woman aged 50 to 65 with acute or convalescent COVID-19.

This clone was counted between two and nine times. The chain employs TRBV12-3 or TRBV12-4 and TRBJ2-7, with D uncertain. This CDR3 is 12 amino acids long. Trimming cost V 6 bases and J 3 bases, with 9 bases left between them. CDR3 loop: CASSLLDYEQYF. The DNA of the CDR3 is TGTGCCAGCAGCCTACTCGACTACGAGCAGTACTTC.

In nucleotides, the CDR3 is TGTGCCAGCAGCGTAGGAGGGGGGGCCAAAGAGACCCAGTACTTC. As protein: CASSVGGGAKETQYF. V and J are TRBV9 and TRBJ2-5; tentatively, D is TRBD2 (7 bases). The germline gives CDR1 SGDLS, CDR2 YYNGEE. Trimming shortened V by 0 bases and J by 3 bases, and 12 bases separated the two germline ends. The CDR3 has 15 residues.

The J gene is TRBJ2-3, the V gene TRBV5-1; TRBD2 matches at 9 bases. V dropped 3 bases and J dropped 2; count of bases not matched to a gene: 4. The CDR3 spans 15 residues. The V gene's germline CDR1 is SGHRS and CDR2 YFSETQ. DNA of the CDR3: TGCGCCAGCAGCTCGACTAGCGGAAACACAGATACGCAGTATTTT. Translation gives CASSSTSGNTDTQYF. Full variable domain (outside the CDR3, taken from reference TRBV5-1 and TRBJ2-3): KAGVTQTPRYLIKTRGQQVTLSCSPISGHRSVSWYQQTPGQGLQFLFEYFSETQRNKGNFPGRFSGRQFSNSRSEMNVSTLELGDSALYLCASSSTSGNTDTQYFGPGTRLTVL.

This clone was seen just once. V usage is TRBV12-3 or TRBV12-4 and J usage is TRBJ1-2; the D gene is possibly TRBD1 (5 bases). The CDR3 spans 12 residues. Trimming took off 4 bases at V and 6 bases at J, with 9 bases between the two ends. The CDR3 coding sequence is TGTGCCAGCAGTTCGGGGGTCAATGGCTACACCTTC. This encodes CASSSGVNGYTF.

This clone was observed once. The chain combines TRBV7-8 with TRBJ2-7; D might be TRBD2 (5 bases). The CDR3 has 13 residues. CDR1 is SGHVS and CDR2 is FQNEAQ in the germline V gene. V was pared by 0 bases and J by 3 bases, with 6 bases between. DNA for the CDR3: TGTGCCAGCAGCTTAGCGGAGGTCTACGAGCAGTACTTC. Its translation: CASSLAEVYEQYF.

The rearrangement uses TRBV19 and TRBJ1-2, with a tentative D call TRBD1 (6 bases). This CDR3 is 16 amino acids long. Between the trimmed V and J ends, which lost 7 bases and 0 bases, there was a span of 18 bases. CDR1 and CDR2 (germline): LNHDA, SQIVND (reference sequence). The CDR3 nucleotides are TGTGCCAGTACATTAGTCGGCAGGGGAGCTAACTATGGCTACACCTTC. Amino acids: CASTLVGRGANYGYTF. Using reference TRBV19 and TRBJ1-2 for the parts outside the CDR3, the full variable domain is DGGITQSPKYLFRKEGQNVTLSCEQNLNHDAMYWYRQDPGQGLRLIYYSQIVNDFQKGDIAEGYSVSREKKESFPLTVTSAQKNPTAFYLCASTLVGRGANYGYTFGSGTRLTVV.